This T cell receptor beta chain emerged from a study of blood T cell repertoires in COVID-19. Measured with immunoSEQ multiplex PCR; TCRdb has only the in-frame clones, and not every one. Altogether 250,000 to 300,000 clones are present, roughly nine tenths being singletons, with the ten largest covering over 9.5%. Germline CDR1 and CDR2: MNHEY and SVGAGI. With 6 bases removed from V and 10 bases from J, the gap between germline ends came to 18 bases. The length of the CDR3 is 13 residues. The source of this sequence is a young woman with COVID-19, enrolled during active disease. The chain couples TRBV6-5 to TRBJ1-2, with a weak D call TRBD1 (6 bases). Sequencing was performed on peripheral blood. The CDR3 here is CASRLTGQPDYTF. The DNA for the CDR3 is TGTGCCAGCAGACTAACTGGACAGCCAGACTACACCTTC.